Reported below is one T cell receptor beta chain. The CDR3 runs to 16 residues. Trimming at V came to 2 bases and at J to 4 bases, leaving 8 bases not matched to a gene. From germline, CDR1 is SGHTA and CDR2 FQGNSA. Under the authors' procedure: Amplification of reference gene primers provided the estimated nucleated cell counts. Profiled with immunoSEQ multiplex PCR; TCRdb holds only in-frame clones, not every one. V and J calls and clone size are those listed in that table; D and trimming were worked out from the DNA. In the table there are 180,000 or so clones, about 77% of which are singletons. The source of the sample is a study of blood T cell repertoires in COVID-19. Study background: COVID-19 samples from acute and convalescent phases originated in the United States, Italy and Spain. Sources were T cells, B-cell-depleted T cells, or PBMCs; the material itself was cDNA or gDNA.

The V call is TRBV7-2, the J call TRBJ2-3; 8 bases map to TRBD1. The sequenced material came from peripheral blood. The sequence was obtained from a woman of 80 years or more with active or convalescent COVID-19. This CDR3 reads CASSLNPGTGSDTQYF. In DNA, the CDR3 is TGTGCCAGCAGCTTAAATCCCGGGACAGGATCAGATACGCAGTATTTT.